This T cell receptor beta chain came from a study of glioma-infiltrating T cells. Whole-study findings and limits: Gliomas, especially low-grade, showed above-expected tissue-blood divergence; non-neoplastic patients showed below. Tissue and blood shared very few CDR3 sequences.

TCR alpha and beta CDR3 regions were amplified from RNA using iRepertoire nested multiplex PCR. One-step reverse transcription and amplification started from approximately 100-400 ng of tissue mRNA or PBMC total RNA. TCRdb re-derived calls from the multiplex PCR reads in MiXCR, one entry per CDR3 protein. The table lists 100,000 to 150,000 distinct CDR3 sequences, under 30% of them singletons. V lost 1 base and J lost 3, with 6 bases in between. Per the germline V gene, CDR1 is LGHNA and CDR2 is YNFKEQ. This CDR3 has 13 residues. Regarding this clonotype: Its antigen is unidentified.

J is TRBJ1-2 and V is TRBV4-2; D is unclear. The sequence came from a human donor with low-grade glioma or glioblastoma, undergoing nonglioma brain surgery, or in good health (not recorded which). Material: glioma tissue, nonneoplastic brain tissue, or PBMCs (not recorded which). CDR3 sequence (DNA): TGTGCCAGCAGCCAAGGGAGCTACTATGGCTACACCTTC. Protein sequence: CASSQGSYYGYTF.